One and the same sample provided the 18 T cell receptor beta chains below, sequenced in a study of CD8+CD57+ T cells in acquired aplastic anemia. Genomic DNA constituted the template upon which TCR beta VDJ and CDR3 profiling was performed. MiXCR, run by TCRdb on the reads, gives a single entry per CDR3 protein. Here the sample spans 150,000 or so distinct CDR3 sequences, around half being singletons. CD8+CD57+ cell expansion had been shown by flow cytometry in patients chosen for sequencing. Material: sorted CD4+, CD8+, or CD8+CD57+ T cells (not recorded which) from PBMCs. These receptors all stem from a human donor with aplastic anemia.

There are many counts of this clonotype. The V and J genes are TRBV19 and TRBJ2-7; 9 bases are shared with TRBD2. Germline CDR1 is LNHDA and CDR2 is SQIVND (reference sequence). Trimming removed 1 base from V and 0 bases from J; junction bases left unmatched: 13. The CDR3 length is 19 residues. CDR3 nucleotide sequence: TGTGCCAGTAGTATAGCCGTGGGTAGCGGGGGCCTCCGCTCCTACGAGCAGTACTTC. It is translated as CASSIAVGSGGLRSYEQYF.

This clonotype was seen only a few times. The chain carries TRBV18 and TRBJ2-6; no clear D. The ends were cut back, 4 bases at V and 4 bases at J, with 14 bases in the middle. CDR1 KGHSH and CDR2 LQKENI come from the germline V gene. This CDR3 comprises 16 residues. This CDR3 reads CASSLSGISGANVLTF. The CDR3 DNA reads TGTGCCAGCTCACTATCTGGGATATCAGGGGCCAACGTCCTGACTTTC.

This clonotype was counted only a few times. The chain links TRBV11-2 to TRBJ1-2, with TRBD1 as a possible D gene (5 bases). In germline, CDR1 is SGHAT, CDR2 FQNNGV. Between the trimmed V and J ends, which lost 1 base and 6 bases, there was a span of 9 bases. The CDR3 sequence is 13 residues long. In nucleotides, the CDR3 is TGTGCCAGCAGCTTAGGGGGGTCAGATGGCTACACCTTC. It is translated as CASSLGGSDGYTF.

This clonotype was seen repeatedly, ten times or more. This rearrangement joins TRBV4-2 to TRBJ2-5; D call uncertain. Germline-derived CDR1 and CDR2 are LGHNA and YNFKEQ. V lost 2 bases and J lost 5, with 15 bases in between. This CDR3 is built from 15 residues. The CDR3 DNA reads as TGTGCCAGCAGCCAATTCGAGACACACCGGGAGACCCAGTACTTC. Translation gives CASSQFETHRETQYF.

This clonotype was observed many times. The V call is TRBV4-3, the J call TRBJ2-1; D might be TRBD2 (6 bases). Between the trimmed V and J ends, which lost 1 base and 4 bases, there was a span of 17 bases. Germline CDR1 LGHNA, CDR2 YSLEER. The CDR3 consists of 17 residues. The CDR3 DNA reads as TGCGCCAGCAGCCAAGTATTAGGAGGGAGCTCTTACAATGAGCAGTTCTTC. It encodes CASSQVLGGSSYNEQFF.

Only one count was recorded for this clonotype. The CDR3 end shows no conserved phenylalanine or tryptophan, and so a read error is likely. The limits of the CDR3 on the DNA are not certain, so only TCRdb's listed CDR3 is given. This sequence joins TRBV10-3 and TRBJ1-6. The CDR3 extends over 10 residues, inclusive of both ends. The germline V gene encodes CDR1 ENHRY and CDR2 SYGVKD. This CDR3 reads CAISESGQPY.

With regard to this clonotype: Just one base apart from a much larger clone, this may be a read error. The V call is TRBV6-4, the J call TRBJ2-5, with D possibly being TRBD2 (5 bases). The CDR3 contains 15 residues. CDR1 is MRHNA, CDR2 SNTAGT, per germline. CDR3 in DNA: TGTGCCAGCGGTGACCCCCCGAGTAGCGAAGAGACCCAGTACTTC. This encodes CASGDPPSSEETQYF.

The genes are TRBV2 and TRBJ2-1, with D perhaps TRBD2 (6 bases). Germline lookup yields CDR1 SNHLY and CDR2 FYNNEI. V lost 1 base and J lost 7, with 8 bases in between. The CDR3 loop spans 13 amino acids. CDR3 nucleotide sequence: TGTGCCAGCAGTGAAGTAGCGGAGAATGAGCAGTTCTTC. Translation: CASSEVAENEQFF.

This clonotype was found many times. The J gene is TRBJ2-5, the V gene TRBV4-1, with unresolved D. Germline lookup yields CDR1 MGHRA and CDR2 YSYEKL. CDR3 length: 14 amino acids. V was pared by 0 bases and J by 5 bases, with 10 bases between. The CDR3, as DNA: TGCGCCAGCAGCCAAGAACTATCAAGGGAGACCCAGTACTTC. This codes for CASSQELSRETQYF.

The chain has TRBV2 and TRBJ2-5; D might be TRBD2 (6 bases). Germline lookup yields CDR1 SNHLY and CDR2 FYNNEI. This CDR3 is built from 13 residues. The CDR3 is CASEGGIRETQYF. The CDR3 bases are TGTGCTAGTGAGGGCGGGATCCGGGAGACCCAGTACTTC.

This clonotype was observed many times. The chain carries TRBV24-1 and TRBJ2-1, with 8 bases fitting TRBD2. Germline CDR1 is KGHDR and CDR2 is SFDVKD. V lost 1 base to trimming and J lost 12 bases; unmatched junction nucleotides: 10. The CDR3 runs 15 residues. CDR3 sequence reads: CATSDLAGAGSRQFF. The CDR3 coding sequence is TGTGCCACCAGTGATTTAGCGGGAGCAGGGAGCCGGCAGTTCTTC.

This clonotype occurred a few times. The V call is TRBV10-3, the J call TRBJ2-3; D remains ambiguous. Per germline, CDR1 ENHRY and CDR2 SYGVKD. Trimming took 6 bases from V and 2 from J, leaving 12 bases between them. This CDR3 spans 14 amino acids. CDR3 region: CAIRGQASTDTQYF. Here the CDR3 DNA reads TGTGCCATCAGAGGGCAGGCCTCCACAGATACGCAGTATTTT.

This clonotype showed up many times. The chain carries TRBV7-9 and TRBJ2-2; the D is unclear. The CDR3 loop spans 12 amino acids. In germline, CDR1 is SEHNR, CDR2 FQNEAQ (reference sequence). V lost 5 bases and J lost 4, with 5 bases in between. CDR3: CASSHFTGELFF. CDR3 bases: TGTGCCAGCAGCCACTTCACCGGGGAGCTGTTTTTT.

The gene calls are TRBV5-5 and TRBJ2-7; D may be TRBD1 (6 bases). Germline assignment: CDR1 SGHKS and CDR2 YYEKEE (reference sequence). The CDR3 covers 13 residues. V was shortened by 4 bases and J by 6 bases, with 14 bases between the two germline ends. The chain's CDR3 is CASSTGTDSEQYF. CDR3 in DNA: TGTGCCAGCAGCACAGGGACGGACAGCGAGCAGTACTTC.

This clonotype has a count of ten or more. V is TRBV29-1 and J is TRBJ2-1; 10 nucleotides line up with TRBD2. Looked up from germline, CDR1 is SQVTM and CDR2 is ANQGSEA. This CDR3 has 14 residues. The V gene end was trimmed by 4 bases and the J gene end by 1 base; junction bases not matched to a gene: 1. As DNA, the CDR3 is TGCAGCGTTGCGACTAGCGGGTCCTACAATGAGCAGTTCTTC. Translation: CSVATSGSYNEQFF.

Comment on this clonotype: A read error may account for a junction end that differs from germline. The rearrangement joins TRBV7-2 to TRBJ2-1, with D possibly TRBD2 on 6 matching bases. CDR1 is SGHTA and CDR2 is FQGNSA in the germline V gene. The CDR3 is 13 residues long. This CDR3 reads CVSSLGLASEQFF. CDR3 DNA: TGTGTCAGCAGCTTAGGTCTAGCGAGTGAGCAGTTCTTC.

There are many counts of this clonotype. V gene TRBV20-1 combines with J gene TRBJ2-5, with 7 bases lining up with TRBD1. The trim removed 3 bases at V and 2 bases at J, leaving 12 bases unmatched. The CDR3 length is 16 residues. Germline CDR1 reads DFQATT; CDR2 reads SNEGSKA (reference sequence). The CDR3 protein is CSASTLLTGYQETQYF. CDR3 DNA: TGCAGTGCTAGTACTCTGCTGACAGGGTATCAAGAGACCCAGTACTTC.

In this sample, this clonotype turned up a few times. The chain couples TRBV7-3 to TRBJ1-1; D call uncertain. V was shortened by 6 bases and J by 7 bases, with 12 bases between the two germline ends. CDR3 length: 12 residues. The V gene's germline CDR1 is SGHTA and CDR2 FQGTGA. The CDR3 DNA follows: TGTGCCAGCAGTGGCAGGCAGCATGAAGCTTTCTTT. Translated: CASSGRQHEAFF.